A single sample gave rise to the 6 T cell receptor beta chains below, sequenced in a study of blood T cell repertoires in COVID-19 (dated by TCRdb to about 2020). Libraries were made using the immunoSEQ multiplex PCR assay. As stored in TCRdb, this immuneACCESS dataset retains in-frame rearrangements with V and J assigned. A fraction of the clones does not appear; measured against another copy, unresolved V genes explain less than half of the discrepancy, and the remainder lacks a known reason. The sample contains roughly 40,000 clones, about 84% of them found a single time. The top ten clones comprise approximately 32% of the sample. Sequencing was performed on peripheral blood. All receptors come from a man older than 75 with active or convalescent COVID-19.

In its sample, this clone was seen once. V is TRBV2 and J is TRBJ1-5, with 11 bases fitting TRBD1. The V and J ends lost 6 bases and 7 bases, in that order; junction bases with no gene match: 5. Germline V gene data show CDR1 as SNHLY and CDR2 as FYNNEI. This CDR3 is built from 14 residues. The CDR3 reads CASRDGTGGQPQHF. The DNA of the CDR3 is TGTGCCAGCAGAGACGGGACAGGGGGACAGCCCCAGCATTTT.

V is TRBV6-4 and J is TRBJ2-1, with 15 bases identical to TRBD2. V shed 4 bases and J 15 bases; nucleotides not matched to a gene: 10. The length of the CDR3 is 15 residues. CDR1 is MRHNA, CDR2 SNTAGT, per germline. The CDR3 spells CASSGSGLAGGRTFF. The CDR3 nucleotides are TGTGCCAGCAGTGGGAGCGGACTAGCGGGAGGGAGGACGTTCTTC.

The chain recombines TRBV6-5 with TRBJ2-7; 7 positions agree with TRBD1. J lost 3 bases, V lost 4 bases, and 12 bases had no gene match. This CDR3 has 16 amino acids. The germline gives CDR1 MNHEY, CDR2 SVGAGI. This CDR3 reads CASSSPMTGISYEQYF. In DNA form, the CDR3 reads TGTGCCAGCAGTTCCCCGATGACAGGGATCAGCTACGAGCAGTACTTC.

The chain recombines TRBV7-8 with TRBJ2-1, with D uncertain. Trimming cost V 2 bases and J 3 bases, with 8 bases left between them. The CDR3 is made up of 14 amino acids. Germline V lookup: CDR1 SGHVS, CDR2 FQNEAQ. CDR3 region: CASSLRNYYNEQFF. The CDR3 DNA follows: TGTGCCAGCAGCTTAAGGAACTACTACAATGAGCAGTTCTTC.

The chain joins TRBV19 to TRBJ2-3; TRBD2 aligns across 16 bases. Trimming cost V 4 bases and J 2 bases; bases outside gene matches: 6. Germline V CDR1 and CDR2: LNHDA, SQIVND (reference sequence). CDR3 length: 18 residues. The CDR3 DNA reads TGTGCCAGTAGTAATGGGACTAGCGGGAGGGCAAACACAGATACGCAGTATTTT. Its protein is CASSNGTSGRANTDTQYF. Full variable domain (remainder filled in from reference TRBV19 and TRBJ2-3): DGGITQSPKYLFRKEGQNVTLSCEQNLNHDAMYWYRQDPGQGLRLIYYSQIVNDFQKGDIAEGYSVSREKKESFPLTVTSAQKNPTAFYLCASSNGTSGRANTDTQYFGPGTRLTVL.

This chain uses TRBV7-8 with TRBJ2-2; D possibly corresponds to TRBD1 (6 bases). Trimming pared 1 base from V and 6 bases from J, leaving 18 bases between. Per germline, CDR1 SGHVS and CDR2 FQNEAQ. The CDR3 extends over 17 amino acids. The CDR3 protein is CASSLGGRNRAAGELFF. The CDR3 DNA sequence: TGTGCCAGCAGCTTAGGGGGAAGGAACAGGGCAGCCGGGGAGCTGTTTTTT.